The TCR beta chain under discussion was sequenced for a study of T cells in Graves' hyperthyroidism and ophthalmopathy. Regarding the study as a whole: In simple terms, a model built on 13 V-J features told ophthalmopathy apart from stable hyperthyroidism.

The authors deemed Graves' hyperthyroidism stable absent ophthalmopathy progression within 18 months. Isolation of PBMCs was performed on approximately 10 ml fresh peripheral blood. Trimming removed 8 bases from V and 1 base from J, with 14 bases in between. The CDR3 length is 14 residues. Germline CDR1 is MNHNS and CDR2 is SASEGT. About this clonotype itself: What it recognizes is unknown.

TCR beta CDR3 sequences were amplified from RNA transcripts. TCR CDR3 regions were first amplified by RT-PCR with HTBI primers. TCRdb passed the multiplex PCR reads through MiXCR, listing each CDR3 protein once. The sample comprises fewer than 800,000 distinct CDR3 sequences, roughly 17% of which are singletons, and about 8.4% rests with the top ten. The chain recombines TRBV6-1 with TRBJ1-1, with D perhaps matching TRBD1 (5 bases). The source of this sequence is a man younger than 35 with Graves' hyperthyroidism. The specimen was blood. This chain's CDR3 is CASSGQGGNTEAFF. DNA of the CDR3: TGTGCCAGCTCCGGCCAGGGCGGGAACACTGAAGCTTTCTTT.